This T cell receptor beta chain originates from a study of vaccination and CD4 T cells after COVID-19. Study-level information: Diagnosis preceded the drawing of post-COVID samples by a median around 100 days (range 35 to 161). Overlapping SARS-CoV-2, HCoV-NL63, HCoV-OC43 and HCoV-229E spike peptides were used to stimulate cells. Overall study findings and caveats: Among those convalescent, a median 86.3% of reactive clones emerged solely post-vaccination.

Treatment reported: roughly 10-day PBMC culture with coronavirus spike peptide pools or control peptides (ViraFEST assay). With the Oncomine TCR Beta short-read assay, DNA from cultured CD4+ T cells was sequenced. MiXCR was run by TCRdb on the PCR reads, yielding one entry per CDR3 protein. In the table there are approximately 23,000 distinct CDR3 sequences, about 50% of which are singletons. This CDR3 spans 17 amino acids. V trimming: 0 bases; J trimming: 6 bases; junction bases outside the gene matches: 6. The germline CDR1 and CDR2 sequences are MNHEY and SVGAGI. This clonotype was observed a few times. Its matching antigen is unknown.

The source material was CD4+ T cells from blood, cultured in vitro, sampled before SARS-CoV-2 vaccination. The chain carries TRBV6-5 and TRBJ2-2; TRBD2 agrees at 11 bases. The sequence derives from a human donor who received a COVID-19 vaccine. The DNA for the CDR3 is TGTGCCAGCAGTTACTCGATGGCTAGCGGGGGGCCCGGGGAGCTGTTTTTT. Encoded protein: CASSYSMASGGPGELFF.